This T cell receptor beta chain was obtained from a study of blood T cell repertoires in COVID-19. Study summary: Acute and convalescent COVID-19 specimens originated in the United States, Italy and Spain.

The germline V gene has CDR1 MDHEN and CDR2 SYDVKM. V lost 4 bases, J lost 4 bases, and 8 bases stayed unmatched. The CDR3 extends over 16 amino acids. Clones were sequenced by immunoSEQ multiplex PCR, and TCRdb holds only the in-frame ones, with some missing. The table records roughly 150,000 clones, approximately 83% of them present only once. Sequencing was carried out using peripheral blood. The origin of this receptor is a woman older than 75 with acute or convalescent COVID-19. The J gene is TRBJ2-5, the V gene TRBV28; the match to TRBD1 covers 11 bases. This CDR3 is CASSSSWDRGLETQYF. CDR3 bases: TGTGCCAGCAGTTCGAGCTGGGACAGGGGGTTAGAGACCCAGTACTTC.